Listed here are 3 T cell receptor beta chains from one sample, sequenced in a study of blood T cell repertoires in COVID-19. TCRdb keeps only in-frame clones here, not all; method: immunoSEQ multiplex PCR. In the table there are some 100,000 clones, approximately 90% of which are singletons. Sample: peripheral blood. All receptors derive from a man aged 50 or older with acute or convalescent COVID-19.

For the CDR3, the DNA is TGCGCCAGCAGCTTACAGGGGGGATTAAGCACAGATACGCAGTATTTT. Its translation: CASSLQGGLSTDTQYF. J is TRBJ2-3 and V is TRBV5-1, with 8 bases that match TRBD1. V was clipped by 2 bases and J by 0 bases; unmatched bases: 5. The CDR3 totals 16 residues. Germline-derived CDR1 and CDR2 are SGHRS and YFSETQ. Together with reference TRBV5-1 and TRBJ2-3, the CDR3 gives the full variable domain: KAGVTQTPRYLIKTRGQQVTLSCSPISGHRSVSWYQQTPGQGLQFLFEYFSETQRNKGNFPGRFSGRQFSNSRSEMNVSTLELGDSALYLCASSLQGGLSTDTQYFGPGTRLTVL.

This chain connects TRBV4-1 to TRBJ1-1; 7 nucleotides match TRBD1. The V segment lost 4 bases and the J segment 5 bases; nucleotides outside the gene matches: 7. Per germline, CDR1 MGHRA and CDR2 YSYEKL. This CDR3 has 14 residues. The CDR3 spells CASSPTGLRTEAFF. Here the CDR3 DNA reads TGCGCCAGCAGCCCGACAGGGCTAAGGACTGAAGCTTTCTTT.

This chain connects TRBV3-1 (or the pseudogene TRBV3-2) to TRBJ1-4, with 7 bases that match TRBD1. The CDR3 length is 16 residues. V lost 0 bases and J lost 8; bases outside the gene matches: 9. Looked up from germline, CDR1 is LGHDT and CDR2 is YNNKEL (reference sequence). This chain's CDR3 is CASSQDGNRGVEKLFF. The CDR3 DNA is TGTGCCAGCAGCCAAGATGGTAACAGGGGTGTAGAAAAACTGTTTTTT.